The 22 T cell receptor beta chains below come from one sample, sequenced in a study of blood T cell repertoires in COVID-19 (dated by TCRdb to about 2020). The library was generated by the immunoSEQ multiplex PCR assay. TCRdb provides this immuneACCESS table in a form limited to in-frame rearrangements. Some clones are lacking; in checked studies, under half of them reflect an unresolved V gene, and why the rest are absent is not known. This sample is represented by 150,000 to 200,000 clones; about nine tenths of them were singletons. The top ten clonotypes cover 2% to 3% of the sample. Sequencing was done on a sample of peripheral blood. The source of these receptors is a man younger than 30 with acute or convalescent COVID-19.

This clone appeared a few times. The V call is TRBV5-4, the J call TRBJ1-5; tentative D call: TRBD1 (5 bases). Trimming removed 0 bases from V and 4 bases from J, with 8 bases in between. CDR3 length equals 14 residues. CDR1 is SGHNT, CDR2 YYREEE, per germline (reference sequence). In nucleotides, the CDR3 is TGTGCCAGCAGCTTGGGGGGCCCGAATCAGCCCCAGCATTTT. Its translation is CASSLGGPNQPQHF.

The chain recombines TRBV27 with TRBJ1-5, with D hard to call. CDR1 is MNHEY and CDR2 is SMNVEV in the germline V gene (reference sequence). Trimming left V 5 bases short and J 2 bases short, with 13 bases between. The CDR3 length is 15 residues. CDR3: CASSPIRGGNQPQHF. In DNA form, the CDR3 reads TGTGCCAGCAGTCCCATCCGGGGAGGCAATCAGCCCCAGCATTTT.

V and J are TRBV11-2 and TRBJ1-3; the D gene is possibly TRBD1 (5 bases). CDR1 SGHAT and CDR2 FQNNGV come from the germline V gene. Between the trimmed V and J ends, which lost 1 base and 0 bases, there was a span of 10 bases. The CDR3 is 16 amino acids. CDR3 DNA sequence: TGTGCCAGCAGCTTAGGACAGTTTAGCTCTGGAAACACCATATATTTT. This codes for CASSLGQFSSGNTIYF.

DNA of the CDR3: TGTGCCAGCAGTTTGGGAGACACCGGGGAGCTGTTTTTT. The encoded protein is CASSLGDTGELFF. V is TRBV12-3 or TRBV12-4 and J is TRBJ2-2; D might be TRBD2 (5 bases). V lost 3 bases to trimming and J lost 3 bases, with 5 bases between them. The CDR3 runs to 13 residues.

The V call is TRBV5-6, the J call TRBJ2-1; D is possibly TRBD1 (5 bases). Trimming removed 4 bases at V and 10 bases at J, with 12 bases between. The length of the CDR3 is 12 residues. Germline V gene sequence: CDR1 SGHDT, CDR2 YYEEEE. CDR3: CASSAGHPEQFF. In DNA form, the CDR3 reads TGTGCCAGCAGCGCTGGACACCCCGAGCAGTTCTTC.

The genes are TRBV7-2 and TRBJ1-5; TRBD1 is a possible D gene (5 bases). This CDR3 has 15 residues. V shed 5 bases and J shed 6 bases, with 17 bases lying between them. Germline-derived CDR1 and CDR2 are SGHTA and FQGNSA. CDR3 protein: CASSRGGGKGQPQHF. CDR3 DNA: TGTGCCAGCAGCCGCGGGGGGGGTAAGGGTCAGCCCCAGCATTTT.

The V gene is TRBV7-2, the J gene TRBJ1-2; D possibly corresponds to TRBD1 (6 bases). The CDR3 extends over 16 amino acids. The germline gives CDR1 SGHTA, CDR2 FQGNSA. The V and J ends lost 2 bases and 1 base respectively, with 14 bases between them. The CDR3 DNA is TGTGCCAGCAGCTTACTTACAGGGTTTGGTAACTATGGCTACACCTTC. It translates to CASSLLTGFGNYGYTF.

The chain is built from TRBV2 and TRBJ1-5, with 9 bases lining up with TRBD1. This CDR3 has 15 residues. CDR1 and CDR2 from the germline V gene are SNHLY and FYNNEI. The J segment lost 0 bases and the V segment lost 8 bases, leaving 5 bases of the junction unmatched. CDR3 nucleotides: TGTGCCAGCGCGACAGGGGGGGATAGCAATCAGCCCCAGCATTTT. Protein product: CASATGGDSNQPQHF. Full variable domain (rest looked up from reference TRBV2 and TRBJ1-5): EPEVTQTPSHQVTQMGQEVILRCVPISNHLYFYWYRQILGQKVEFLVSFYNNEISEKSEIFDDQFSVERPDGSNFTLKIRSTKLEDSAMYFCASATGGDSNQPQHFGDGTRLSIL.

In this sample, this clone turned up once. CDR3 coding DNA: TGTGCCAGCAGTACTGTAGGGGGATCGGGCCCTTACGAGCAGTACTTC. It specifies CASSTVGGSGPYEQYF. The chain combines TRBV14 with TRBJ2-7; D might be TRBD1 (6 bases). V shed 6 bases and J shed 4 bases, with 22 bases lying between them. The CDR3 runs to 16 residues. Germline CDR1 reads SGHDN; CDR2 reads FVKESK.

The chain links TRBV12-3 or TRBV12-4 to TRBJ1-1, with D possibly matching TRBD1 (6 bases). The V end lost 4 bases, the J end lost 10 bases, and 13 bases lay between the germline ends. The CDR3 covers 12 residues. DNA of the CDR3: TGTGCCAGCAGTTCTTACAGGGTGGGAGCTTTCTTT. Its translation: CASSSYRVGAFF.

The chain is built from TRBV6-5 and TRBJ1-1; TRBD1 matches 7 bases. This CDR3 comprises 15 residues. Losses at the gene ends were 7 bases for V and 1 base for J; bases not matched to a gene: 9. Germline assignment: CDR1 MNHEY and CDR2 SVGAGI. The CDR3 protein is CASITSRGWNTEAFF. In DNA, the CDR3 is TGTGCCAGCATTACCTCCAGGGGGTGGAACACTGAAGCTTTCTTT.

V usage is TRBV29-1 and J usage is TRBJ2-5; 10 positions match TRBD2. V shed 7 bases, J shed 2 bases, and the junction held 16 bases outside the gene matches. In germline, CDR1 is SQVTM, CDR2 ANQGSEA. The CDR3 loop spans 17 amino acids. CDR3: CSAASGSPGVLQETQYF. CDR3 nucleotide sequence: TGCAGCGCTGCTAGCGGGAGCCCAGGAGTATTACAAGAGACCCAGTACTTC. The variable domain in full, completed from reference TRBV29-1 and TRBJ2-5, reads SAVISQKPSRDICQRGTSLTIQCQVDSQVTMMFWYRQQPGQSLTLIATANQGSEATYESGFVIDKFPISRPNLTFSTLTVSNMSPEDSSIYLCSAASGSPGVLQETQYFGPGTRLLVL.

V is TRBV30 and J is TRBJ2-6; possibly TRBD2 for D (5 bases). The V end lost 0 bases, the J end lost 0 bases, and 6 bases lay between the germline ends. CDR3 length: 15 residues. Germline V gene lookup returns CDR1 GTSNPN and CDR2 SVGIG (reference sequence). The CDR3 sequence: CAWSVRGSGANVLTF. Written as DNA, the CDR3 is TGTGCCTGGAGTGTACGGGGCTCTGGGGCCAACGTCCTGACTTTC.

This chain uses TRBV24-1 with TRBJ2-1; 11 bases line up with TRBD1. Germline lookup yields CDR1 KGHDR and CDR2 SFDVKD. This CDR3 spans 15 amino acids. Trimming removed 5 bases from V and 7 bases from J; junction bases left unmatched: 6. CDR3 nucleotide sequence: TGTGCCACCAGTGCCCGGACAGGGGGCATGAATGAGCAGTTCTTC. This codes for CATSARTGGMNEQFF.

The chain links TRBV7-9 to TRBJ2-7; 16 bases fit TRBD2. Germline values: CDR1 SEHNR, CDR2 FQNEAQ (reference sequence). Trimming at V came to 1 base and at J to 3 bases, leaving 6 bases not matched to a gene. The length of the CDR3 is 18 residues. CDR3 DNA sequence: TGTGCCAGCAGCTTAGGGGGACTAGCGGGAGGGTCTCGCTACGAGCAGTACTTC. This translates into CASSLGGLAGGSRYEQYF.

This clone came up a few times. The chain joins TRBV7-9 to TRBJ2-7; the D gene is possibly TRBD1 (6 bases). The CDR3 is made up of 17 amino acids. Trimming removed 1 base from V and 1 base from J, with 17 bases in between. The germline V gene has CDR1 SEHNR and CDR2 FQNEAQ (reference sequence). CDR3 DNA sequence: TGTGCCAGCAGCTTAGATGCTTTGAGCAGGGGTTCCTACGAGCAGTACTTC. It yields the protein CASSLDALSRGSYEQYF. Variable domain in full (rest from reference TRBV7-9 and TRBJ2-7): DTGVSQNPRHKITKRGQNVTFRCDPISEHNRLYWYRQTLGQGPEFLTYFQNEAQLEKSRLLSDRFSAERPKGSFSTLEIQRTEQGDSAMYLCASSLDALSRGSYEQYFGPGTRLTVT.

V usage is TRBV9 and J usage is TRBJ2-3, with 10 bases identical to TRBD2. With V trimmed by 3 bases and J by 4 bases, 14 bases remained unmatched. The CDR3 is 18 amino acids. The germline gives CDR1 SGDLS, CDR2 YYNGEE. CDR3 sequence (DNA): TGTGCCAGCAGCGCTACTGGGGCTAGCGGGGGTCGGGCAGATACGCAGTATTTT. The encoded protein is CASSATGASGGRADTQYF.

V and J are TRBV7-2 and TRBJ2-1; TRBD2 aligns across 12 bases. The junction had 18 bases not matched to a gene; V was cut back by 6 bases and J by 9 bases. CDR1 and CDR2 from the germline V gene are SGHTA and FQGNSA. This CDR3 has 18 residues. The CDR3, as DNA: TGTGCCAGCAGTTCAAGGGGGGTGGCTAGCGGGAGGGCCGGTGAGCAGTTCTTC. Its protein is CASSSRGVASGRAGEQFF.

The CDR3 DNA sequence: TGTGCCAGTAGTATGGGGGGAGCATCACCCCTCCACTTT. Its protein product is CASSMGGASPLHF. The chain carries TRBV19 and TRBJ1-6; D possibly corresponds to TRBD1 (5 bases). The CDR3 has 13 residues. Germline CDR1 is LNHDA and CDR2 is SQIVND (reference sequence). V was trimmed by 3 bases and J by 10 bases, leaving 10 bases between them.

This rearrangement joins TRBV7-9 to TRBJ1-2; possible D gene TRBD1, 6 bases. The V and J ends lost 5 bases and 2 bases respectively, with 15 bases between them. Germline CDR1 is SEHNR and CDR2 is FQNEAQ (reference sequence). The CDR3 loop spans 15 amino acids. The CDR3 reads CASSPAEGGNYGYTF. CDR3 sequence (DNA): TGTGCCAGCAGCCCCGCCGAGGGGGGGAACTATGGCTACACCTTC.

The gene calls are TRBV7-9 and TRBJ1-1; D uncertain. The CDR3 runs to 15 residues. Germline CDR1 is SEHNR and CDR2 is FQNEAQ (reference sequence). The germline V and J ends were trimmed by 4 bases and 1 base, with 13 bases remaining between them. CDR3 DNA: TGTGCCAGCAGCTCTCGGTTCTCTGAGAACACTGAAGCTTTCTTT. It is translated as CASSSRFSENTEAFF.

In this sample, this clone turned up a few times. The rearrangement joins TRBV5-6 to TRBJ2-7; the match to TRBD1 covers 7 bases. The CDR3 has 13 amino acids. Germline V lookup: CDR1 SGHDT, CDR2 YYEEEE. V was clipped by 3 bases and J by 1 base; unmatched bases: 1. The CDR3 DNA sequence: TGTGCCAGCAGCTCGACAGGGTCCTACGAGCAGTACTTC. It is translated as CASSSTGSYEQYF.